The clone carrying this T cell receptor beta chain has only one observation. As yet, its antigen is unknown. Stated treatment: roughly 20 received Ad26.COV2.S at low or high dose, single or two shots; several received placebo; per-sample allocation not given. Day 63 after the first vaccine or placebo injection was the time point for sampling. The sample comes from a study of Ad26.COV2.S vaccination and SARS-CoV-2 variants. Study-wide background: The trial was COV1001 and the donor's arm was Ad26.COV2.S. The vaccine Ad26.COV2.S was put into the muscle once, or twice with 56 days between. Findings and limits, study-wide: Possibly, TCR breadth and depth analyses underestimated total T cell responses. Placebo recipients trailed vaccine recipients in spike-specific TCR breadth.

The CDR3 consists of 11 residues. V lost 3 bases, J lost 12 bases, and 9 bases lay in between. Generated by immunoSEQ multiplex PCR, the TCRdb table keeps only in-frame clones and is missing some. This table has fewer than 900,000 clones, roughly 90% appearing once. This receptor was taken from a person between 18 and 60 years old who received the Ad26.COV2.S COVID-19 vaccine or a placebo. Source: peripheral blood, taken in a trial of Ad26.COV2.S vaccine versus placebo. The gene calls are TRBV12-3 or TRBV12-4 and TRBJ2-1; D is undetermined. The CDR3 nucleotides read TGTGCCAGCAGTTTTACTGCTTTGCAGTTCTTC. It is translated as CASSFTALQFF.